This TCR beta chain was sequenced during a study of T cell responses to AZD1222 COVID-19 vaccine (dated by TCRdb to the early 2020s). Study-level background: AZD1222 recipients given second doses at about 4 weeks or at about 12 weeks were pooled, since spike-specific TCR depth and breadth were not found to differ between the two schedules. TCR sequencing was performed for approximately 240 trial participants, of whom about 200 were given two doses of AZD1222 and 26 were given two doses of MenACWY control vaccine. Trial participants were enrolled by age into 18-55, 56-69 and 70-plus year subgroups, with around 140, 26 and 57 TCR-sequenced participants respectively.

The CDR3 regions of human TCRbeta chains were analyzed by immunosequencing. In the source study's methods: TCRs in the repertoires were compared against a reference library of SARS-CoV-2-specific TCRs that had been generated with the MIRA antigen-specificity platform. Breadth meant the fraction of unique TCRs that were SARS-CoV-2-associated, whereas depth meant the fraction of total T cells that were SARS-CoV-2-associated. Using the MIRA data, every spike-specific TCR was mapped to the spike region that the TCR reacted to and assigned to either a CD4 or a CD8 class. Log10-transformed breadth and depth values were compared by one-way ANOVA with Sidak's multiple comparisons tests. Sourced from immuneACCESS, this table was stored by TCRdb with only in-frame sequences that have V and J called. A share of the clones is absent; for the studies checked, an unresolved V gene accounts for under half, and the remainder has no known explanation. V and J calls and clone size are those listed in that table; D and trimming were worked out from the DNA. The sample contains approximately 150,000 clones, around 89% of them found a single time. The ten largest clones add up to about 3% of the sample.

The paper's findings and limits, for the study overall: The 56-69-year group was small, and its depth increase did not reach significance, likely because of low power. Conclusions about previously exposed vaccinees were limited because only a handful of AZD1222 recipients were SARS-CoV-2 seropositive at baseline. After two AZD1222 doses, both the breadth and the depth of spike-specific TCRs were significantly higher than at day 0 and than in MenACWY recipients. No day 14 peak-response samples were available, so repertoires were characterized only after the peak T cell response. The whole spike protein was spanned by vaccine-associated CD4 TCRs, and dominant responses were seen in regions 160-218 and 743-854. Most participants were white British and females outnumbered males, and the authors suggested that clonal diversity may have been underestimated. Epitopes outside the regions mutated in the B.1.351 and B.1.1.7 variants were reportedly recognized by nearly half of the unique spike-specific TCRs.

The germline V gene yields SGHTA for CDR1 and FQGTGA for CDR2. Inclusive of the bounding cysteine and phenylalanine, the CDR3 is 15 residues long. Only the CDR3 part of the read is kept: 45 bases, read in frame from the first base. V drops 5 bases and J drops 6 bases, leaving 14 bases in between. With regard to this clone: The specificity of this receptor is unknown. It has no much larger one-base neighbor in the sample; base qualities were not kept.

Explained via the paper, the time point label denotes: baseline before first vaccination. Vaccinee samples were obtained from the UK trials COV001 and COV002, which included a single-blind randomized controlled phase 2/3 trial of AZD1222 (ChAdOx1 nCoV-19) in healthy adults. For TCRbeta chain sequencing, PBMC samples from trial participants were taken at day 0 and at day 28 after the second dose. This sequence was found in an adult in good health. The chain employs TRBV7-3 and TRBJ1-6; a weak D assignment points to TRBD1 (6 bases agree). Specimen: peripheral blood, collected on day 0 of AZD1222 vaccination. Here the CDR3 is given as CASSPQGSLNSPLHF. The bases are TGTGCCAGCAGCCCACAGGGTAGTCTTAATTCACCCCTCCACTTT.